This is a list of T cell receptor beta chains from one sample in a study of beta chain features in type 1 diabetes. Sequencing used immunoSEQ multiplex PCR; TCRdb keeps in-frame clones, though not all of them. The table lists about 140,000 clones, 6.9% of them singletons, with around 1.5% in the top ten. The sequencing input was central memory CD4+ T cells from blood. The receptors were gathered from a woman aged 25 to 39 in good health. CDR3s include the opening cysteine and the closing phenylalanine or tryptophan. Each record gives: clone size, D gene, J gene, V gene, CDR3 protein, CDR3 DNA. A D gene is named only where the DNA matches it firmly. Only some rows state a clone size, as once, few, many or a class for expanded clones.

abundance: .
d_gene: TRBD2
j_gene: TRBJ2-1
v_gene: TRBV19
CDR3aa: CASQTRGGTSGTLYNEQFF
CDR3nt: TGTGCCTCTCAAACGAGGGGAGGGACTAGCGGGACCCTTTACAATGAGCAGTTCTTC

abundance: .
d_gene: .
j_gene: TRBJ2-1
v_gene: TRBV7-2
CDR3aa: CASTTSPTGEQFF
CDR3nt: TGTGCCAGCACAACTTCCCCTACAGGTGAGCAGTTCTTC

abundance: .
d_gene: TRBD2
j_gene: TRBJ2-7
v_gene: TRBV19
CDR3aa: CASSIGLAGAYEQYF
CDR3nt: TGTGCCAGTAGTATCGGACTAGCGGGAGCCTACGAGCAGTACTTC

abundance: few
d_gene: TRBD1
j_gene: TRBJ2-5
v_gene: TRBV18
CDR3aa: CASSPPRTGGETQYF
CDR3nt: TGTGCCAGCTCACCACCTAGGACAGGGGGAGAGACCCAGTACTTC

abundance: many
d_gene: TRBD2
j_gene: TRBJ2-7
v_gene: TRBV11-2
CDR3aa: CASSAQLAGEYEQYF
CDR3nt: TGTGCCAGCAGCGCCCAACTAGCGGGAGAGTACGAGCAGTACTTC

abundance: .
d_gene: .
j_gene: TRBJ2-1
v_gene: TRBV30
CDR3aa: CAWQRRLAGEQFF
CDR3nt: TGTGCCTGGCAAAGGAGACTGGCGGGTGAGCAGTTCTTC

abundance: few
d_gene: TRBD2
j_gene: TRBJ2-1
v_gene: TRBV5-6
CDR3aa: CASSWRTSGTSYNEQFF
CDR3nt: TGTGCCAGCAGCTGGAGGACTAGCGGGACGTCCTACAATGAGCAGTTCTTC

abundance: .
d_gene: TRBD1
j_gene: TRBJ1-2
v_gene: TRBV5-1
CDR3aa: CASSAGQGQDGYTF
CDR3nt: TGCGCCAGCAGCGCGGGACAGGGGCAGGATGGCTACACCTTC

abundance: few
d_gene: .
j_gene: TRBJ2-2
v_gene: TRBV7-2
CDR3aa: CASTPLRGTGELFF
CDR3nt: TGTGCCAGCACCCCCTTAAGGGGAACCGGGGAGCTGTTTTTT

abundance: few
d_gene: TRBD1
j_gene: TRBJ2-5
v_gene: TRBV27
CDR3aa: CASKQGAVETQYF
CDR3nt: TGTGCCAGCAAACAGGGGGCAGTAGAGACCCAGTACTTC

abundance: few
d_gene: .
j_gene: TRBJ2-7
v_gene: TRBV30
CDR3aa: CAWRVKWAGSDEQYF
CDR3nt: TGTGCCTGGAGGGTAAAGTGGGCGGGAAGCGACGAGCAGTACTTC

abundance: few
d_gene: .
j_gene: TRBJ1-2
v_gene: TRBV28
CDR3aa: CASSLPHSNGYTF
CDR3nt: TGTGCCAGCAGTTTACCCCACTCCAATGGCTACACCTTC

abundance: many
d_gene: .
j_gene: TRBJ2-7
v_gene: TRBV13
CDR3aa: CASSSKRILGEQYF
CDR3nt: TGTGCCAGCAGCAGCAAGCGCATCCTTGGGGAGCAGTACTTC

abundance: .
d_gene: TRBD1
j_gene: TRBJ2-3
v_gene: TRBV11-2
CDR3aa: CASSSSTGGRTQYF
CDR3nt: TGTGCCAGCAGCTCGTCGACAGGGGGTCGTACGCAGTATTTT

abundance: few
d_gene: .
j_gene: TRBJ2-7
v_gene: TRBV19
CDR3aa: CASSISFVGAALTYEQYF
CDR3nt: TGTGCCAGTAGTATAAGTTTCGTTGGTGCCGCCCTAACCTACGAGCAGTACTTC

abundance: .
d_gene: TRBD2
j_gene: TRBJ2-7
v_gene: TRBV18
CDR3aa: CASSLSGTSGTYEQYF
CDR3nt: TGTGCCAGCTCACTCTCCGGGACTAGCGGGACCTACGAGCAGTACTTC

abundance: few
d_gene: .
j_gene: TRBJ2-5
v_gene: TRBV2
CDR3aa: CASESQGSGETQYF
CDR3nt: TGTGCCAGCGAGTCTCAGGGTAGCGGAGAGACCCAGTACTTC

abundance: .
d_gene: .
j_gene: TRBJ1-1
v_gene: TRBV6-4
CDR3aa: CASSAGKNTEAFF
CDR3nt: TGTGCCAGCAGTGCAGGAAAGAACACTGAAGCTTTCTTT

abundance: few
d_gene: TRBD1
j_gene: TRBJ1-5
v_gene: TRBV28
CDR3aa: CASTVTGLSNQPQHF
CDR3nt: TGTGCCAGCACCGTGACAGGGCTTAGCAATCAGCCCCAGCATTTT

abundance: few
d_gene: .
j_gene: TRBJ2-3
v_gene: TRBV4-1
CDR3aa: CASSQEGRRTDTQYF
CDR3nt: TGCGCCAGCAGCCAAGAGGGCAGGCGCACAGATACGCAGTATTTT

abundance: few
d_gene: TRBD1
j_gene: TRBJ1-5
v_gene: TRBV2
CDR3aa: CARQGQGRQPQHF
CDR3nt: TGTGCCAGACAAGGACAGGGCCGTCAGCCCCAGCATTTT

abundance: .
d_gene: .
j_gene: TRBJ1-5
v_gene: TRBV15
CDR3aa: CATRLDSRGQPQHF
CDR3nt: TGTGCCACCAGGCTAGACAGTCGTGGTCAGCCCCAGCATTTT

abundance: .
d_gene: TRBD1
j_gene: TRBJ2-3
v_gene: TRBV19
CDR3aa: CASSPGQGTDTQYF
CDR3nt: TGTGCCAGTAGTCCCGGACAGGGCACAGATACGCAGTATTTT

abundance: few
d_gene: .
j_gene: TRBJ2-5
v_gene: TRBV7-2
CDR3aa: CASSLALTREETQYF
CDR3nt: TGTGCCAGCAGCTTAGCGCTAACTAGAGAAGAGACCCAGTACTTC

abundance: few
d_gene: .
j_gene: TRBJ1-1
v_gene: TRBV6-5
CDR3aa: CASRKLADSYTEAFF
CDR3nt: TGTGCCAGCAGGAAACTCGCGGACAGTTATACTGAAGCTTTCTTT

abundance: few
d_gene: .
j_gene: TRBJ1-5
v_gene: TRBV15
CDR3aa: CATSRVPDSGYGNQPQHF
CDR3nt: TGTGCCACCAGCAGAGTCCCAGACAGCGGGTATGGCAATCAGCCCCAGCATTTT

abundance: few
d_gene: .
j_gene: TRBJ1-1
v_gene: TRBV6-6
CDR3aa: CASSYGQGNTEAFF
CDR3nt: TGTGCCAGCAGTTACGGGCAGGGGAACACTGAAGCTTTCTTT

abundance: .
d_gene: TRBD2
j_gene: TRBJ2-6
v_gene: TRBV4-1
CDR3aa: CASSQDPGSGRAAGANVLTF
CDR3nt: TGCGCCAGCAGCCAAGATCCAGGGAGCGGGAGAGCGGCTGGGGCCAACGTCCTGACTTTC

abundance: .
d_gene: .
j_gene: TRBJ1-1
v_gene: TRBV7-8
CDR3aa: CASSLEQLNTEAFF
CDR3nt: TGTGCCAGCAGCTTAGAACAATTGAACACTGAAGCTTTCTTT

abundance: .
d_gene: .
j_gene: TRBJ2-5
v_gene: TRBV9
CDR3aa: CASSVGTRQETQYF
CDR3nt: TGTGCCAGCAGCGTAGGGACAAGACAAGAGACCCAGTACTTC

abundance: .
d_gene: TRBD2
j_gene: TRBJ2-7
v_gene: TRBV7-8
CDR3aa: CASSLLAGSYEQYF
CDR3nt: TGTGCCAGCAGCTTACTAGCGGGAAGCTACGAGCAGTACTTC

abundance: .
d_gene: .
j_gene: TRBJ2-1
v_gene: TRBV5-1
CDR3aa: CASSPYGGSYNEQFF
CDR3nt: TGCGCCAGCAGCCCCTACGGAGGCTCCTACAATGAGCAGTTCTTC

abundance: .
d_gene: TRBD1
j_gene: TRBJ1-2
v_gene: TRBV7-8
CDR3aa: CASSSTGGYYGYTF
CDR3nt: TGTGCCAGCAGCTCGACAGGGGGCTACTATGGCTACACCTTC

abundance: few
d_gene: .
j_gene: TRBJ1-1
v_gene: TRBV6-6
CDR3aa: CASQAGGADTEAFF
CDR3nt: TGTGCCAGCCAGGCAGGAGGGGCGGACACTGAAGCTTTCTTT

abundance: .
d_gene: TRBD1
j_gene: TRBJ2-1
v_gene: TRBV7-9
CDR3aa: CASSYRDSYNEQFF
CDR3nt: TGTGCCAGCAGCTACCGGGACAGCTACAATGAGCAGTTCTTC

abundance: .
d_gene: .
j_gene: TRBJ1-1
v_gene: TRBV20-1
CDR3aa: CSARRGEAFF
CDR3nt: TGCAGTGCGCGAAGGGGCGAAGCTTTCTTT

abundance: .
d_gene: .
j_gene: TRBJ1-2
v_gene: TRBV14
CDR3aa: CASSQDLAFRGYTF
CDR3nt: TGTGCCAGCAGCCAAGATCTGGCATTTCGTGGCTACACCTTC

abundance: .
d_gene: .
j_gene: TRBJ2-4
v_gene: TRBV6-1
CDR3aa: CASSVGQDPKNIQYF
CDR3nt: TGTGCCAGCAGTGTGGGGCAGGACCCCAAAAACATTCAGTACTTC

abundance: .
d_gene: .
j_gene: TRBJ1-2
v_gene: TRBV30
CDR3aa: CAWSTNYGYTF
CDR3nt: TGTGCCTGGAGCACTAACTATGGCTACACCTTC

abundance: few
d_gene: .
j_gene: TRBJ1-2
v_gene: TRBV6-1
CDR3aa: CASTGDTTYGYTF
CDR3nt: TGTGCCAGCACAGGGGACACCACCTATGGCTACACCTTC

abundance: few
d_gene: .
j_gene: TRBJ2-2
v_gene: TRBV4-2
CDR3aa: CASSHMGQGRDTGELFF
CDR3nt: TGTGCCAGCAGCCATATGGGGCAGGGTCGGGACACCGGGGAGCTGTTTTTT

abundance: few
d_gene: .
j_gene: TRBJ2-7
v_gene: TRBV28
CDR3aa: CASMMGGNSYEQYF
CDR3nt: TGTGCCAGCATGATGGGAGGCAACTCCTACGAGCAGTACTTC

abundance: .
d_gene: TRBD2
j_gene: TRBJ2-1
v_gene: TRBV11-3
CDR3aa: CASSLQVTSGNPNEQFF
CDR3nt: TGTGCCAGCAGCTTACAGGTTACTAGCGGGAATCCGAATGAGCAGTTCTTC

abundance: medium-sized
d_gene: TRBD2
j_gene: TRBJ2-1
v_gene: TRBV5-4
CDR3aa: CASSQAGGYYNEQFF
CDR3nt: TGTGCCAGCAGCCAAGCGGGAGGCTACTACAATGAGCAGTTCTTC

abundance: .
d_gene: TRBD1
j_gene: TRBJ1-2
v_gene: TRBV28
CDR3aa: CASSSPPGQGSYGYTF
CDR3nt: TGTGCCAGCTCCTCACCGCCGGGACAGGGCTCCTATGGCTACACCTTC

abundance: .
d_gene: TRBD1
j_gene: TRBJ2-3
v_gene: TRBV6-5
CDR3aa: CASRGQEESTDTQYF
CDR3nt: TGTGCCAGCAGAGGACAGGAAGAAAGCACAGATACGCAGTATTTT

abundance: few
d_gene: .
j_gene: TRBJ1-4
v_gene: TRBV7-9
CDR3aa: CASSLGSYPNEKLFF
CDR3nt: TGTGCCAGCAGCTTAGGGAGCTACCCTAATGAAAAACTGTTTTTT